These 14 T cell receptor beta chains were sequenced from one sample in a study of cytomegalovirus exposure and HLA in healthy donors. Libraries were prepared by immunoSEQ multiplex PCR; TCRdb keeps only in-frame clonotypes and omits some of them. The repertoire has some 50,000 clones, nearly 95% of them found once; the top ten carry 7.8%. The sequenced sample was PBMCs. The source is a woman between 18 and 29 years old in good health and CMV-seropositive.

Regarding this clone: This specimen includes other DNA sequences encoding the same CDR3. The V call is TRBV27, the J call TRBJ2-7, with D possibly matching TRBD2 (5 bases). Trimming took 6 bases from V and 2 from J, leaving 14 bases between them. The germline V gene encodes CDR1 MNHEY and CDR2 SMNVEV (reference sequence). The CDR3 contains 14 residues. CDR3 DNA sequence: TGTGCCAGCAGCCCCCGCACGGGAACCTACGAGCAGTACTTC. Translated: CASSPRTGTYEQYF.

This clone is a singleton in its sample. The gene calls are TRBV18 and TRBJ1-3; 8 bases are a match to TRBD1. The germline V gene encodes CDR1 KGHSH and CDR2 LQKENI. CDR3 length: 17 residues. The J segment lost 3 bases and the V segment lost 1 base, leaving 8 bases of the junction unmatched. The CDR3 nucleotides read TGTGCCAGCTCACCACTCTCCAGGGGGCCTGGTGGAAACACCATATATTTT. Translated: CASSPLSRGPGGNTIYF. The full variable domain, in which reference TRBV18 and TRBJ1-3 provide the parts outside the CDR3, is NAGVMQNPRHLVRRRGQEARLRCSPMKGHSHVYWYRQLPEEGLKFMVYLQKENIIDESGMPKERFSAEFPKEGPSILRIQQVVRGDSAAYFCASSPLSRGPGGNTIYFGEGSWLTVV.

CDR3 loop: CASSLEQGSLEAFF. CDR3 bases: TGTGCCAGCAGCTTAGAACAGGGTAGTTTGGAAGCTTTCTTT. The gene calls are TRBV11-3 and TRBJ1-1, with D perhaps matching TRBD1 (6 bases). V shed 0 bases and J shed 8 bases, with 13 bases lying between them. Per the germline V gene, CDR1 is SGHNT and CDR2 is YENEEA. The CDR3 runs 14 residues.

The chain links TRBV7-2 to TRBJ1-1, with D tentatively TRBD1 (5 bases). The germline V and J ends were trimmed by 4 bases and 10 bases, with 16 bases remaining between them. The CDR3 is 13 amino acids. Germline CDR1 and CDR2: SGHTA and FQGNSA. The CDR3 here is CASSSDSWGAAFF. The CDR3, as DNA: TGTGCCAGCAGCTCCGACAGCTGGGGCGCAGCTTTCTTT.

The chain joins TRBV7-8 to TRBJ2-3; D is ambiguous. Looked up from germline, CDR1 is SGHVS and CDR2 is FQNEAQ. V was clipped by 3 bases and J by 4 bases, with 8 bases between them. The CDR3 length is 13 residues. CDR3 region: CASSLGPPDTQYF. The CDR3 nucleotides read TGTGCCAGCAGCTTGGGCCCCCCAGATACGCAGTATTTT.

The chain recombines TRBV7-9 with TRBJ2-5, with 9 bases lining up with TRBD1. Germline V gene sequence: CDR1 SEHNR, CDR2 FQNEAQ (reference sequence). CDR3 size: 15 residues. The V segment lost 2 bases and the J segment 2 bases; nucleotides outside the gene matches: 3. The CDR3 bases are TGTGCCAGCAGCTTACAGGACAGGGGACAAGAGACCCAGTACTTC. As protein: CASSLQDRGQETQYF.

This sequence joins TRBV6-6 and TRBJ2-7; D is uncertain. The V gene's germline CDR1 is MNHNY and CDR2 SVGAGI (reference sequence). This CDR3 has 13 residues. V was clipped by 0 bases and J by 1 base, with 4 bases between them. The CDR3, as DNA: TGTGCCAGCAGTTACTCGGAGTCCTACGAGCAGTACTTC. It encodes CASSYSESYEQYF.

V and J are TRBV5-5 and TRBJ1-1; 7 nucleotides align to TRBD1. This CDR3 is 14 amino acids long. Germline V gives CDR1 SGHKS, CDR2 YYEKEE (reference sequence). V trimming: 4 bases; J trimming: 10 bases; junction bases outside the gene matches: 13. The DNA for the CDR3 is TGTGCCAGCAGCCCGACGACAGGGACTGATGGAGCTTTCTTT. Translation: CASSPTTGTDGAFF. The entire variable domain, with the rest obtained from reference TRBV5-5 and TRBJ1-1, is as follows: DAGVTQSPTHLIKTRGQQVTLRCSPISGHKSVSWYQQVLGQGPQFIFQYYEKEERGRGNFPDRFSARQFPNYSSELNVNALLLGDSALYLCASSPTTGTDGAFFGQGTRLTVV.

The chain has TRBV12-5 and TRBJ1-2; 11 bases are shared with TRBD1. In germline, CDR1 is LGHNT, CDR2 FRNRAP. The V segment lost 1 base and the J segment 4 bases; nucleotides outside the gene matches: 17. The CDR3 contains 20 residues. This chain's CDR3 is CASGLAADRDRGSGGYGYTF. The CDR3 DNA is TGTGCTAGTGGTTTGGCGGCCGACCGGGACAGGGGGTCGGGGGGCTATGGCTACACCTTC.

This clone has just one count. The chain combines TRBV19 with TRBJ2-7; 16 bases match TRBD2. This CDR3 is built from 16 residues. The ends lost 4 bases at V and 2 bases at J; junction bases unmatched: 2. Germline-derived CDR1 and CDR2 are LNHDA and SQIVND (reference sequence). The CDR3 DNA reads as TGTGCCAGTAGTAAGGGACTAGCGGGAGGGACCTACGAGCAGTACTTC. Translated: CASSKGLAGGTYEQYF.

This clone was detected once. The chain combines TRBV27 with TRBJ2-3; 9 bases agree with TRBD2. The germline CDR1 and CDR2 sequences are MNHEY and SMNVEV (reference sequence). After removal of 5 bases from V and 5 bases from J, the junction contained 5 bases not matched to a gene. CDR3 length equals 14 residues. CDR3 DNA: TGTGCCAGCAGTCCGGGACTAGCAATAGATACGCAGTATTTT. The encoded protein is CASSPGLAIDTQYF.

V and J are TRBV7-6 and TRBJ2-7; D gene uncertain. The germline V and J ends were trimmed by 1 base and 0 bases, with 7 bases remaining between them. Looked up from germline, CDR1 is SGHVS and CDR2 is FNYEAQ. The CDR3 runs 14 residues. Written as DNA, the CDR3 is TGTGCCAGCAGCTTAGAGGCGGTCTCCTACGAGCAGTACTTC. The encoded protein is CASSLEAVSYEQYF.

Here the CDR3 reads CASSLEPLAVSYNEQFF. The CDR3 coding sequence is TGCGCCAGCAGCTTGGAACCCCTAGCGGTCTCCTACAATGAGCAGTTCTTC. The rearrangement links TRBV5-1 to TRBJ2-1; 7 positions agree with TRBD2. Trimming cost V 0 bases and J 0 bases; bases outside gene matches: 6. This CDR3 is built from 17 residues. Germline V gives CDR1 SGHRS, CDR2 YFSETQ.

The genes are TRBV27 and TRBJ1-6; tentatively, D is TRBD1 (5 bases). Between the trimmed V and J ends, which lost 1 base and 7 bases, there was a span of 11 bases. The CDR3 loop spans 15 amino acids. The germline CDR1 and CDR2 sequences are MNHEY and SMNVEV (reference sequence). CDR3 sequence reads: CASSLFGHLNSPLHF. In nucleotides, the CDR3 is TGTGCCAGCAGTTTATTTGGACACTTAAATTCACCCCTCCACTTT.